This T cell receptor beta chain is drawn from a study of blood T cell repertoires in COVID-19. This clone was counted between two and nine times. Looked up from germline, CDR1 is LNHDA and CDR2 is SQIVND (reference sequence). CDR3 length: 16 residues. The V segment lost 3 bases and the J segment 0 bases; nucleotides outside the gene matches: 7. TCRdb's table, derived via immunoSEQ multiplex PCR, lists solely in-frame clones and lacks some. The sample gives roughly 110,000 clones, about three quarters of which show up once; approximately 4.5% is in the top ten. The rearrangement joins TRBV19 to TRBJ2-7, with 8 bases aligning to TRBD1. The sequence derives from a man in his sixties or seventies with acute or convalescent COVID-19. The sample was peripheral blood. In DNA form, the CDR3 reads TGTGCCAGTAGTATCGCTGGACAGGGAGTCTCCTACGAGCAGTACTTC. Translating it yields CASSIAGQGVSYEQYF.